These 21 T cell receptor beta chains share one sample of origin, sequenced in a study of T cell clonality in common variable immunodeficiency. Notes on the study in general: Common variable immunodeficiency TCR beta sequences reportedly had fewer deletions and N-nucleotide insertions.

The table came from immunoSEQ multiplex PCR; TCRdb's copy has only in-frame clones and leaves some out. The record shows 25,000 to 30,000 clones for this sample, with no singletons present. These receptors are not linked to any known antigen. The sample comprised peripheral blood mononuclear cells. The receptors were sampled from a human donor with common variable immunodeficiency.

Notes on this clone: The DNA ends 3 residues before the CDR3 does, and the rest of the CDR3 is filled in from the germline J gene. The V and J genes are TRBV7-3 and TRBJ2-5; no clear D gene. The CDR3 totals 14 residues. Between the trimmed V and J ends, which lost 0 bases and 5 bases, there was a span of 10 bases. CDR1 SGHTA and CDR2 FQGTGA come from the germline V gene. The sequenced part of the CDR3 DNA is TGTGCCAGCAGCTTAACAGCGACCGGGGAGACC. It is translated as CASSLTATGET. The CDR3 in its entirety is CASSLTATGETQYF.

Concerning this clone: The read finishes 3 residues shy of the CDR3 end, and the germline J gene is used to complete it. The V call is TRBV30, the J call TRBJ1-1; 9 nucleotides agree with TRBD1. Germline V gene lookup returns CDR1 GTSNPN and CDR2 SVGIG (reference sequence). The CDR3 has 14 amino acids. The J segment lost 0 bases and the V segment lost 5 bases, leaving 4 bases of the junction unmatched. CDR3: CAWGTGNMNTEAFF. Partial CDR3 DNA: TGTGCCTGGGGGACAGGGAACATGAACACTGAA.

This clone was recorded many times. The CDR3 end falls 3 residues outside the read, so it is completed with the germline J gene. The V and J genes are TRBV5-6 and TRBJ1-1, with D uncertain. Germline lookup yields CDR1 SGHDT and CDR2 YYEEEE. Trimming shortened V by 0 bases and J by 5 bases, and 5 bases separated the two germline ends. The CDR3 spans 12 residues. CDR3 residues: CASSLGQTEAFF. CDR3 DNA, as far as it was read: TGTGCCAGCAGCTTGGGGCAAACTGAA.

Concerning this clone itself: Sequence at one end of the junction differs from germline and may be a read error. From the germline J gene comes the end of the CDR3, since the read stops 3 residues before it. The chain combines TRBV7-7 with TRBJ2-5; 10 positions agree with TRBD1. There are 16 residues in the CDR3. From germline, CDR1 is SSHAT and CDR2 FNYEAQ (reference sequence). The CDR3 region is CASSSVPGQGLETQYF. The sequenced CDR3 bases are TGTGCTAGCAGCTCAGTACCGGGACAGGGGTTGGAGACC.

This clone was counted ten times or more. Read data end 3 residues before the CDR3 end; the end is taken from the germline J gene. The chain uses TRBV29-1 and TRBJ2-2; the match to TRBD1 covers 9 bases. The junction had 4 bases not matched to a gene; V was cut back by 7 bases and J by 4 bases. In germline, CDR1 is SQVTM, CDR2 ANQGSEA. This CDR3 is 13 amino acids long. The CDR3 bases that were read are TGCAGCGCCCGGGACAGGGCCACCGGGGAG. Amino acids: CSARDRATGE. From start to end, the CDR3 is CSARDRATGELFF.

Concerning this clone itself: The read gets to within 3 residues of the CDR3 end, and the germline J gene fills in the rest. This sample includes further DNA sequences coding for the same CDR3. The chain has TRBV7-9 and TRBJ2-7; TRBD1 might be the D (6 bases). Trimming shortened V by 5 bases and J by 0 bases, and 14 bases separated the two germline ends. CDR3 length: 15 amino acids. Per the germline V gene, CDR1 is SEHNR and CDR2 is FQNEAQ (reference sequence). The DNA read from the CDR3 is TGTGCCAGCAGCGCTATTGGACAGCTCTCCTACGAG. As protein: CASSAIGQLSYE. The entire CDR3 is CASSAIGQLSYEQYF.

This clone was seen repeatedly, ten times or more. The read ends 3 residues early relative to the CDR3; the germline J gene fills the gap. The chain combines TRBV20-1 with TRBJ2-7; perhaps TRBD1 as D (6 bases). The V gene lost 0 bases and the J gene lost 4 bases, with 13 bases spanning the gap. Germline values: CDR1 DFQATT, CDR2 SNEGSKA (reference sequence). The CDR3 runs to 14 residues. The CDR3 loop reads CSARDPGTNYEQYF. The DNA read from the CDR3 is TGCAGTGCTAGAGATCCCGGGACAAATTACGAG.

This clone was seen more than once but under ten times. The observed sequence ends 3 residues before the CDR3 terminus, with the missing tail filled in from the germline J gene. The rearrangement uses TRBV18 and TRBJ1-2; no firm D call. The CDR3 has 15 residues. V lost 3 bases and J 0 bases, leaving 11 bases between the germline ends. Germline V gives CDR1 KGHSH, CDR2 LQKENI. Incomplete CDR3 DNA: TGTGCCAGCTCACCCCCGAGGAGGGCTAACTATGGC. Residues: CASSPPRRANYG. The entire CDR3 protein is CASSPPRRANYGYTF.

This clone has ten or more counts. CDR3 DNA (partial): TGTGCCAGCAGCTCCCGGCGAGGGGCAATAGGC. Amino acid sequence: CASSSRRGAIG. The complete CDR3 protein is CASSSRRGAIGYTF. J is TRBJ1-2 and V is TRBV7-9; TRBD1 might be the D (5 bases). The read terminates 3 residues ahead of where the CDR3 ends, so the germline J gene completes it. The CDR3 sequence is 14 residues long. Germline V gives CDR1 SEHNR, CDR2 FQNEAQ (reference sequence). Looking up the rest from reference TRBV7-9 and TRBJ1-2 gives the full variable domain: DTGVSQNPRHKITKRGQNVTFRCDPISEHNRLYWYRQTLGQGPEFLTYFQNEAQLEKSRLLSDRFSAERPKGSFSTLEIQRTEQGDSAMYLCASSSRRGAIGYTFGSGTRLTVV.

In its sample, this clone was seen many times. The covered CDR3 bases are TGCAGTGCTAGAAGGCCTGGCGAGACC. Protein: CSARRPGET. The whole CDR3 protein is CSARRPGETQYF. This rearrangement joins TRBV20-1 to TRBJ2-5; D unclear. Read sequence stops 3 residues before the CDR3 end, and the germline J gene provides the missing end. The CDR3 runs 12 residues. V was pared by 2 bases and J by 5 bases, with 9 bases between. Germline CDR1 DFQATT, CDR2 SNEGSKA (reference sequence).

About this clone itself: The sequence runs out 3 residues before the end of the CDR3; the remainder is reconstructed from the germline J gene. The chain combines TRBV7-3 with TRBJ1-2; TRBD1 agrees at 9 bases. This CDR3 spans 14 amino acids. The V gene's germline CDR1 is SGHTA and CDR2 FQGTGA. V lost 4 bases to trimming and J lost 1 base; unmatched junction nucleotides: 1. This CDR3 reads CASSSTGGNYGYTF. Incomplete CDR3 DNA: TGTGCCAGCAGCTCGACAGGGGGTAACTATGGC.

As for this clone: The sequenced fragment ends 3 residues before the CDR3 boundary, so the rest is inferred from the germline J gene. This chain links TRBV2 with TRBJ2-7; 12 bases match TRBD1. Trimming removed 5 bases from V and 6 bases from J; junction bases left unmatched: 8. The germline gives CDR1 SNHLY, CDR2 FYNNEI. The CDR3 is 15 residues long. The CDR3 loop reads CASSTMGQGAGEQYF. The part of the CDR3 DNA that was read is TGTGCCAGCAGTACGATGGGACAGGGGGCAGGCGAG.

This clone was seen repeatedly, ten times or more. The CDR3 end falls 3 residues outside the read, so it is completed with the germline J gene. This chain connects TRBV10-3 to TRBJ1-2; D might be TRBD1 (5 bases). The CDR3 contains 13 residues. Per germline, CDR1 ENHRY and CDR2 SYGVKD. The CDR3 DNA, read in part, is TGTGCCATCAGTGAGAGCAGGGCGGGGGGC. This translates into CAISESRAGG. The entire CDR3 protein reads CAISESRAGGYTF.

In its sample, this clone was seen a few times. The CDR3 extends 3 residues past the end of the read, so its final part is completed from the germline J gene. V gene TRBV20-1 combines with J gene TRBJ1-6, with TRBD1 matching over 9 bases. J was trimmed by 8 bases and V by 0 bases; bases with no gene match: 11. Germline V gene data show CDR1 as DFQATT and CDR2 as SNEGSKA (reference sequence). The CDR3 length is 17 residues. The CDR3 DNA, read in part, is TGCAGTGCTAGAGATCTGGGACAGGGCTCATTCTATTCACCC. Its translation is CSARDLGQGSFYSP. The entire CDR3 protein reads CSARDLGQGSFYSPLHF.

As concerns this clone: The CDR3 is cut off 3 residues early in the read; its end comes from the germline J gene. The chain carries TRBV18 and TRBJ2-3, with 11 bases fitting TRBD2. The CDR3 totals 16 residues. Looked up from germline, CDR1 is KGHSH and CDR2 is LQKENI. The J segment lost 2 bases and the V segment lost 2 bases, leaving 3 bases of the junction unmatched. CDR3 amino acids: CASSPRLAGYTDTQYF. Incomplete CDR3 DNA: TGTGCCAGCTCACCAAGACTAGCGGGGTACACAGATACG. The full variable domain, in which reference TRBV18 and TRBJ2-3 provide the parts outside the CDR3, is NAGVMQNPRHLVRRRGQEARLRCSPMKGHSHVYWYRQLPEEGLKFMVYLQKENIIDESGMPKERFSAEFPKEGPSILRIQQVVRGDSAAYFCASSPRLAGYTDTQYFGPGTRLTVL.

This clone was observed a few times. Read data end 3 residues before the CDR3 end; the end is taken from the germline J gene. The chain couples TRBV11-2 to TRBJ2-5; 7 positions agree with TRBD1. CDR3 length equals 13 residues. Trimming cost V 6 bases and J 5 bases; bases outside gene matches: 6. The germline V gene has CDR1 SGHAT and CDR2 FQNNGV. CDR3 DNA, as far as it was read: TGTGCCAGCAGGTCAGACAGGGTGGAGACC. Translation: CASRSDRVET. The CDR3 as a whole reads CASRSDRVETQYF.

Comments on this clone: The sequence runs out 3 residues before the end of the CDR3; the remainder is reconstructed from the germline J gene. The chain carries TRBV2 and TRBJ2-7, with 7 bases aligning to TRBD1. The J segment lost 3 bases and the V segment lost 11 bases, leaving 7 bases of the junction unmatched. The CDR3 covers 12 residues. The germline gives CDR1 SNHLY, CDR2 FYNNEI. The CDR3: CADRDRSYEQYF. CDR3 bases read: TGTGCCGACAGGGACAGAAGCTACGAG.

With regard to this clone: Coverage ceases 3 residues before the CDR3 finishes, and the germline J gene fills in the end. V is TRBV5-1 and J is TRBJ2-7; 8 positions agree with TRBD1. The CDR3 covers 14 residues. Germline loops: CDR1 SGHRS, CDR2 YFSETQ. The ends lost 3 bases at V and 3 bases at J; junction bases unmatched: 5. Incomplete CDR3 DNA: TGCGCCAGCAGCTGGGGAACAGGGGGCTACGAG. Amino acid sequence: CASSWGTGGYE. In full, the CDR3 is CASSWGTGGYEQYF.

This clone was seen ten or more times. Sequencing ends 3 residues short of the CDR3 end; the germline J gene provides the rest. The chain is built from TRBV2 and TRBJ2-7; 11 bases are a match to TRBD2. The CDR3 runs 17 residues. The J segment lost 2 bases and the V segment lost 4 bases, leaving 10 bases of the junction unmatched. The germline gives CDR1 SNHLY, CDR2 FYNNEI. Incomplete CDR3 DNA: TGTGCCAGCAGTGGGGGCCGGCTAGCGGGGGGAACCTACGAG. Translating gives CASSGGRLAGGTYE. The full CDR3 reads CASSGGRLAGGTYEQYF.

As to this clone: The observed sequence ends 3 residues before the CDR3 terminus, with the missing tail filled in from the germline J gene. V and J are TRBV6-2 or TRBV6-3 and TRBJ1-6; TRBD1 is a possible D gene (5 bases). The CDR3 is made up of 14 amino acids. The germline V and J ends were trimmed by 5 bases and 4 bases, with 9 bases remaining between them. Germline V gene sequence: CDR1 MNHEY, CDR2 SVGEGT. The CDR3 bases that were read are TGTGCCAGCAGTCCTCAGGGTTATAATTCACCC. It yields the protein CASSPQGYNSP. In full, the CDR3 reads CASSPQGYNSPLHF.

This clone turned up a few times. The read ends 3 residues before the CDR3 terminus; that terminus is restored from the germline J gene. V gene TRBV20-1 combines with J gene TRBJ2-7, with a possible D match to TRBD2 (5 bases). CDR3 size: 14 residues. The ends were cut back, 0 bases at V and 5 bases at J, with 14 bases in the middle. Germline V lookup: CDR1 DFQATT, CDR2 SNEGSKA (reference sequence). CDR3 in amino acids: CSARDLEAGHEQYF. The DNA read from the CDR3 is TGCAGTGCTAGAGATCTCGAGGCGGGCCACGAG.